This passage covers 25 T cell receptor beta chains from one sample sequenced in a study of shared clonotypes between healthy human individuals. The table came from immunoSEQ multiplex PCR; TCRdb's copy has only in-frame clones and leaves some out. The sample lists a few million clones, over 90% occurring once. The sequenced material came from naive CD4+ T cells from PBMCs. The sample's subset: CD45RA+ positively selected. The source of these receptors is a man younger than 35 in good health. Some clones in this sample may be carry-over from other donors' samples.

The chain combines TRBV11-2 with TRBJ2-3; D possibly corresponds to TRBD2 (7 bases). The CDR3 consists of 16 residues. V gave up 5 bases and J gave up 0 bases, with 15 bases separating them. Germline loops: CDR1 SGHAT, CDR2 FQNNGV. The CDR3: CASSPRGGTSTDTQYF. For the CDR3, the DNA is TGTGCCAGCAGCCCTAGGGGGGGGACCAGCACAGATACGCAGTATTTT.

With regard to this clone: Distinct nucleotide sequences in the sample also encode this CDR3. This chain joins TRBV15 and TRBJ2-5; a weak D match, TRBD1 (5 bases). Per germline, CDR1 LNHNV and CDR2 YYDKDF (reference sequence). V lost 3 bases to trimming and J lost 0 bases, with 11 bases between them. The CDR3 consists of 15 residues. The CDR3 protein is CATSRGLLYQETQYF. DNA for the CDR3: TGTGCCACCAGCAGGGGGCTATTGTACCAAGAGACCCAGTACTTC.

This chain connects TRBV7-9 to TRBJ2-2; D might be TRBD1 (6 bases). With 10 bases removed from V and 5 bases from J, the gap between germline ends came to 17 bases. The germline CDR1 and CDR2 sequences are SEHNR and FQNEAQ (reference sequence). The CDR3 loop spans 14 amino acids. CDR3 bases: TGTGCCATGCAACAGGGAGATGGGACCGGGGAGCTGTTTTTT. As protein: CAMQQGDGTGELFF. Using reference TRBV7-9 and TRBJ2-2 for the parts outside the CDR3, the full variable domain is DTGVSQNPRHKITKRGQNVTFRCDPISEHNRLYWYRQTLGQGPEFLTYFQNEAQLEKSRLLSDRFSAERPKGSFSTLEIQRTEQGDSAMYLCAMQQGDGTGELFFGEGSRLTVL.

V gene TRBV6-6 combines with J gene TRBJ1-5; D remains unclear. In germline, CDR1 is MNHNY, CDR2 SVGAGI (reference sequence). V shed 5 bases and J shed 5 bases, with 13 bases lying between them. The CDR3 runs to 14 residues. DNA for the CDR3: TGTGCCAGCAGTCTAGGAAGGGTCGATCAGCCCCAGCATTTT. Translated, it gives CASSLGRVDQPQHF.

The chain uses TRBV5-1 and TRBJ2-7; TRBD1 agrees at 9 bases. Unmatched junction bases numbered 10, after V lost 0 bases and J lost 3 bases. Germline CDR1 reads SGHRS; CDR2 reads YFSETQ. The CDR3 length is 17 residues. CDR3 bases: TGCGCCAGCAGCTTGGCCGCCAGCGGACAGGGGAACTACGAGCAGTACTTC. It translates to CASSLAASGQGNYEQYF.

On this clone itself: This sample includes further DNA sequences coding for the same CDR3. The V call is TRBV5-1, the J call TRBJ1-1; the D is unclear. The V end was cut by 4 bases, the J end by 1 base, with 8 bases between. Per the germline V gene, CDR1 is SGHRS and CDR2 is YFSETQ. The CDR3 contains 13 residues. CDR3 bases: TGCGCCAGCAGCCCAGTTACGAACACTGAAGCTTTCTTT. Protein product: CASSPVTNTEAFF.

About this clone itself: The sample contains more than one DNA sequence encoding this CDR3. The gene calls are TRBV29-1 and TRBJ1-3; D is uncertain. V lost 3 bases to trimming and J lost 4 bases, with 10 bases between them. Germline CDR1 and CDR2: SQVTM and ANQGSEA. The CDR3 has 13 amino acids. In DNA form, the CDR3 reads TGCAGCGTTGACCGGGTTTCAGGAAACACCATATATTTT. Translated, it gives CSVDRVSGNTIYF.

The chain is built from TRBV27 and TRBJ2-5; 12 bases fit TRBD2. TRBJ2-7 explains the end of the DNA better; the J call may be wrong. There are 16 residues in the CDR3. In germline, CDR1 is MNHEY, CDR2 SMNVEV (reference sequence). The CDR3 spells CASSPSLTSGSGEQYF. CDR3 nucleotides: TGTGCCAGCAGTCCGAGTCTGACTAGCGGGAGTGGCGAGCAGTACTTC.

The chain couples TRBV5-5 to TRBJ2-5; the match to TRBD2 covers 7 bases. V gave up 3 bases and J gave up 9 bases; unmatched junction bases: 11. Per the germline V gene, CDR1 is SGHKS and CDR2 is YYEKEE (reference sequence). The CDR3 sequence is 14 residues long. CDR3 region: CASSSGDLGRAQYF. In nucleotides, the CDR3 is TGTGCCAGCAGCTCCGGGGACTTGGGGAGGGCCCAGTACTTC.

As concerns this clone: Other nucleotide sequences from this sample produce the same CDR3. The V and J genes are TRBV18 and TRBJ2-3; D call uncertain. CDR3 length: 13 residues. Germline CDR1 and CDR2: KGHSH and LQKENI. The ends were cut back, 3 bases at V and 2 bases at J, with 6 bases in the middle. The chain's CDR3 is CASSPLDTDTQYF. CDR3 DNA: TGTGCCAGCTCACCTTTGGACACAGATACGCAGTATTTT.

This clone was found once. The V call is TRBV9, the J call TRBJ2-3; 8 positions agree with TRBD2. CDR1 and CDR2 from the germline V gene are SGDLS and YYNGEE. The CDR3 totals 14 residues. The trim removed 4 bases at V and 4 bases at J, leaving 5 bases unmatched. The CDR3 coding sequence is TGTGCCAGCAGCAAAGGACTAGCCCCAGATACGCAGTATTTT. Protein: CASSKGLAPDTQYF.

This rearrangement joins TRBV7-9 to TRBJ2-3, with D uncertain. Per germline, CDR1 SEHNR and CDR2 FQNEAQ (reference sequence). V was trimmed by 0 bases and J by 3 bases, leaving 13 bases between them. This CDR3 region has 16 residues. CDR3 sequence reads: CASSLALLSGTDTQYF. The CDR3 bases are TGTGCCAGCAGCTTAGCACTCCTTTCCGGAACAGATACGCAGTATTTT.

This chain connects TRBV28 to TRBJ1-2; a weak D match, TRBD1 (6 bases). Between the trimmed V and J ends, which lost 1 base and 5 bases, there was a span of 26 bases. The CDR3 totals 19 residues. The germline V gene encodes CDR1 MDHEN and CDR2 SYDVKM. The DNA of the CDR3 is TGTGCCAGCAGTTTATCTTTCTGGGTCCTGGGGGGGCAGCGGTATGGCTACACCTTC. Its translation: CASSLSFWVLGGQRYGYTF.

The genes are TRBV28 and TRBJ2-5; 8 bases line up with TRBD1. The V segment lost 5 bases and the J segment 5 bases; nucleotides outside the gene matches: 7. Germline V CDR1 and CDR2: MDHEN, SYDVKM. CDR3 size: 14 residues. The CDR3 here is CASSTTGGRETQYF. The CDR3 bases are TGTGCCAGCAGTACCACAGGGGGGAGGGAGACCCAGTACTTC.

The chain is built from TRBV15 and TRBJ2-5, with 12 bases lining up with TRBD2. Trimming cost V 2 bases and J 5 bases; bases outside gene matches: 12. This CDR3 spans 18 amino acids. Germline CDR1 LNHNV, CDR2 YYDKDF (reference sequence). The CDR3 nucleotides read TGTGCCACCAGCAGAACCCAACTAGCGGGAGGACGGCTGGAGACCCAGTACTTC. Amino acid sequence: CATSRTQLAGGRLETQYF.

The rearrangement links TRBV5-1 to TRBJ2-7; the D gene is possibly TRBD1 (5 bases). This CDR3 spans 15 amino acids. The V and J ends lost 6 bases and 0 bases respectively, with 16 bases between them. Germline V gene data show CDR1 as SGHRS and CDR2 as YFSETQ. The DNA of the CDR3 is TGCGCCAGCACCATTTCAGGGAAAACCTCCTACGAGCAGTACTTC. It specifies CASTISGKTSYEQYF.

This chain uses TRBV5-1 with TRBJ1-1; D is unresolved. Germline CDR1 and CDR2: SGHRS and YFSETQ. CDR3 size: 15 residues. V was clipped by 2 bases and J by 1 base, with 12 bases between them. Here the CDR3 reads CASSLVYSANTEAFF. The DNA of the CDR3 is TGCGCCAGCAGCTTAGTATACTCGGCGAACACTGAAGCTTTCTTT.

With regard to this clone: Other DNA sequences within the sample encode an identical CDR3. This chain connects TRBV5-1 to TRBJ1-3; D not certain. Trimming removed 2 bases from V and 0 bases from J, with 9 bases in between. Germline values: CDR1 SGHRS, CDR2 YFSETQ. This CDR3 has 15 amino acids. The CDR3 loop reads CASSLTPSSGNTIYF. The CDR3 region has the DNA TGCGCCAGCAGCTTAACTCCGAGCTCTGGAAACACCATATATTTT.

The count of this clone is one. The chain is built from TRBV6-4 and TRBJ2-6, with D hard to call. Trimming removed 5 bases at V and 2 bases at J, with 7 bases between. The CDR3 runs 14 residues. CDR1 and CDR2 from the germline V gene are MRHNA and SNTAGT. The CDR3: CASSLDAGANVLTF. CDR3 DNA: TGTGCCAGCAGTTTAGATGCTGGGGCCAACGTCCTGACTTTC.

This clone was recorded only once. V is TRBV7-2 and J is TRBJ2-7; possibly TRBD1 for D (5 bases). Germline loops: CDR1 SGHTA, CDR2 FQGNSA. This CDR3 has 12 residues. Trimming pared 4 bases from V and 6 bases from J, leaving 10 bases between. CDR3 DNA: TGTGCCAGCAGCTCAGGGTGGCTCGAGCAGTACTTC. Its translation is CASSSGWLEQYF.

The chain is built from TRBV28 and TRBJ1-4, with 10 positions matching TRBD1. V lost 6 bases to trimming and J lost 6 bases; unmatched junction nucleotides: 7. The CDR3 is made up of 15 amino acids. Germline-derived CDR1 and CDR2 are MDHEN and SYDVKM. The CDR3 region is CASSLPGQGYEKLFF. The CDR3 DNA follows: TGTGCCAGCAGCTTACCGGGACAGGGGTATGAAAAACTGTTTTTT.

The gene calls are TRBV20-1 and TRBJ2-7; D is unclear. The CDR3 totals 10 residues. CDR1 and CDR2 from the germline V gene are DFQATT and SNEGSKA (reference sequence). This CDR3 reads CSAIVGEQYF. CDR3 nucleotide sequence: TGCAGCGCCATCGTGGGCGAGCAGTACTTC.

The gene calls are TRBV19 and TRBJ1-4; TRBD1 is a possible D gene (5 bases). V lost 5 bases and J 10 bases, leaving 11 bases between the germline ends. Germline CDR1 is LNHDA and CDR2 is SQIVND (reference sequence). This CDR3 is 12 amino acids long. The CDR3 DNA is TGTGCCAGTAGTGTCCAGGGCGGAAAACTGTTTTTT. Translating it yields CASSVQGGKLFF.

The rearrangement joins TRBV28 to TRBJ1-1; D is uncertain. Germline values: CDR1 MDHEN, CDR2 SYDVKM. This CDR3 region has 16 residues. The V gene lost 3 bases and the J gene lost 6 bases, with 20 bases spanning the gap. The CDR3 DNA is TGTGCCAGCAGTTTGCGGAAGTGGTGGGATGTCGCTGAAGCTTTCTTT. It translates to CASSLRKWWDVAEAFF.

V is TRBV30 and J is TRBJ1-5; a weak D match, TRBD1 (5 bases). The germline gives CDR1 GTSNPN, CDR2 SVGIG (reference sequence). There are 13 residues in the CDR3. Trimming removed 1 base from V and 7 bases from J, with 11 bases in between. CDR3 nucleotide sequence: TGTGCCTGGAGTGCAGGGATGAAGCAGCCCCAGCATTTT. Its translation: CAWSAGMKQPQHF.